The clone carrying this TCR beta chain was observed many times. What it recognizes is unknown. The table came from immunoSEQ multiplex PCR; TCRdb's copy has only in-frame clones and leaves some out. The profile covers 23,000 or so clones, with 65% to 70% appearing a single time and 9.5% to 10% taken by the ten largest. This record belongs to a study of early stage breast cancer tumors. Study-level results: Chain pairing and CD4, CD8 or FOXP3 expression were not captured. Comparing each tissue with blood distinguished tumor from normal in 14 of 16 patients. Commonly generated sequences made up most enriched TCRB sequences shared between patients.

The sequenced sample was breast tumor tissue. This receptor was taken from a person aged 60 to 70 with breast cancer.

The CDR3 protein is CASSLVPDRENTEAFF. The DNA for the CDR3 is TGTGCCAGCAGCTTAGTCCCGGACAGGGAGAACACTGAAGCTTTCTTT. This sequence joins TRBV5-4 and TRBJ1-1; 8 nucleotides agree with TRBD1. The CDR3 totals 16 residues. The germline CDR1 and CDR2 sequences are SGHNT and YYREEE (reference sequence). V lost 2 bases to trimming and J lost 1 base; unmatched junction nucleotides: 7.